This is a list of T cell receptor beta chains from one sample in a study of CD8 T cells in ankylosing spondylitis. From the 5' RACE reads, TCRdb called clonotypes with MiXCR, one entry per CDR3 protein. This sample yields 150,000 to 200,000 distinct CDR3 sequences, of which 15% to 20% are seen a single time; roughly 4.5% belongs to the top ten. Sample: blood, either unsorted or a sorted T cell fraction (not recorded which). These receptor sequences come from a male donor aged 10 to 35 with ankylosing spondylitis or in good health (not recorded which). CDR3s include the opening cysteine and the closing phenylalanine or tryptophan. D genes are given only for firm matches. Not all rows give a size; the values are once, few, many and, for expanded clones, a class.

clone_size: many
d_call: NA
v_call: TRBV28
j_call: TRBJ2-6
cdr3_aa: CASNGLPLMRKANVLTF
cdr3_nt: TGTGCCAGCAATGGACTGCCGTTGATGCGGAAGGCCAACGTCCTGACTTTC

clone_size: NA
d_call: TRBD1
v_call: TRBV6-5
j_call: TRBJ2-6
cdr3_aa: CASSYGTGGASGANVLTF
cdr3_nt: TGTGCCAGCAGTTACGGGACAGGGGGCGCCTCTGGGGCCAACGTCCTGACTTTC

clone_size: NA
d_call: TRBD1
v_call: TRBV19
j_call: TRBJ1-1
cdr3_aa: CATYRDREDTEAFF
cdr3_nt: TGTGCCACCTACCGGGACAGGGAGGACACTGAAGCTTTCTTT

clone_size: NA
d_call: NA
v_call: TRBV29-1
j_call: TRBJ1-2
cdr3_aa: CSVDSSGGGYTF
cdr3_nt: TGCAGCGTTGACTCTAGTGGAGGGGGCTACACCTTC

clone_size: NA
d_call: NA
v_call: TRBV7-6
j_call: TRBJ2-2
cdr3_aa: CASSSIMTGELFF
cdr3_nt: TGTGCCAGCAGCTCGATTATGACCGGGGAGCTGTTTTTT

clone_size: many
d_call: NA
v_call: TRBV5-1
j_call: TRBJ2-2
cdr3_aa: CASSQSRDALGAGELFF
cdr3_nt: TGCGCCAGCAGCCAGTCCCGGGACGCGCTCGGAGCCGGGGAGCTGTTTTTT

clone_size: many
d_call: TRBD1
v_call: TRBV9
j_call: TRBJ1-6
cdr3_aa: CASSGKDRGGSPLHF
cdr3_nt: TGTGCCAGCAGCGGGAAGGACAGGGGGGGTTCACCCCTCCACTTT

clone_size: NA
d_call: NA
v_call: TRBV4-3
j_call: TRBJ2-7
cdr3_aa: CASSQDPLHSYEQYF
cdr3_nt: TGCGCCAGCAGCCAAGATCCTCTCCACTCCTACGAGCAGTACTTC

clone_size: many
d_call: TRBD1
v_call: TRBV12-3/TRBV12-4
j_call: TRBJ1-1
cdr3_aa: CASSPDRGGTNTEAFF
cdr3_nt: TGTGCCAGCAGTCCGGACAGGGGGGGAACGAACACTGAAGCTTTCTTT

clone_size: few
d_call: NA
v_call: TRBV5-1
j_call: TRBJ2-6
cdr3_aa: CASSLRTASGANVLTF
cdr3_nt: TGCGCCAGCAGCTTAAGGACAGCTTCTGGGGCCAACGTCCTGACTTTC

clone_size: many
d_call: TRBD1
v_call: TRBV10-3
j_call: TRBJ2-1
cdr3_aa: CATDRGRLNEQFF
cdr3_nt: TGTGCCACGGACAGGGGGCGGCTCAATGAGCAGTTCTTC

clone_size: many
d_call: TRBD2
v_call: TRBV20-1
j_call: TRBJ2-1
cdr3_aa: CSATLAGVYNEQFF
cdr3_nt: TGCAGTGCTACCCTAGCGGGCGTATACAATGAGCAGTTCTTC

clone_size: many
d_call: TRBD2
v_call: TRBV5-1
j_call: TRBJ2-1
cdr3_aa: CASSQEGLAGVEQFF
cdr3_nt: TGCGCCAGCAGCCAAGAGGGACTAGCGGGAGTGGAGCAGTTCTTC

clone_size: NA
d_call: TRBD1
v_call: TRBV29-1
j_call: TRBJ1-1
cdr3_aa: CSAWTGTNTEAFF
cdr3_nt: TGCAGCGCTTGGACAGGGACGAACACTGAAGCTTTCTTT

clone_size: many
d_call: NA
v_call: TRBV12-3/TRBV12-4
j_call: TRBJ1-5
cdr3_aa: CASSFPPDQPQHF
cdr3_nt: TGTGCCAGCAGTTTTCCACCTGATCAGCCCCAGCATTTT

clone_size: NA
d_call: NA
v_call: TRBV20-1
j_call: TRBJ2-1
cdr3_aa: CSGRDFRTEQFF
cdr3_nt: TGCAGTGGAAGGGACTTCCGGACTGAGCAGTTCTTC

clone_size: many
d_call: NA
v_call: TRBV6-6
j_call: TRBJ2-7
cdr3_aa: CASTPLDKTYEQYF
cdr3_nt: TGTGCCAGCACCCCCCTGGACAAGACCTACGAGCAGTACTTC

clone_size: few
d_call: TRBD1
v_call: TRBV29-1
j_call: TRBJ2-5
cdr3_aa: CSVAGRQGQETQYF
cdr3_nt: TGCAGCGTCGCAGGGAGACAGGGTCAAGAGACCCAGTACTTC

clone_size: many
d_call: NA
v_call: TRBV7-8
j_call: TRBJ2-7
cdr3_aa: CASSAVGVSYEQYF
cdr3_nt: TGTGCCAGCAGCGCAGTGGGGGTCTCCTACGAGCAGTACTTC

clone_size: many
d_call: NA
v_call: TRBV6-2/TRBV6-3
j_call: TRBJ1-5
cdr3_aa: CASRQGDQPQHF
cdr3_nt: TGTGCCAGCCGCCAGGGAGATCAGCCCCAGCATTTT

clone_size: many
d_call: TRBD2
v_call: TRBV30
j_call: TRBJ2-1
cdr3_aa: CAWSVLAGVSYNEQFF
cdr3_nt: TGTGCCTGGAGTGTACTCGCGGGAGTATCCTACAATGAGCAGTTCTTC

clone_size: many
d_call: NA
v_call: TRBV5-6
j_call: TRBJ2-5
cdr3_aa: CASSLGAGDETQYF
cdr3_nt: TGTGCCAGCAGCTTGGGTGCAGGGGACGAGACCCAGTACTTC

clone_size: NA
d_call: NA
v_call: TRBV4-2
j_call: TRBJ2-1
cdr3_aa: CASSQDSAPNEQFF
cdr3_nt: TGTGCCAGCAGCCAAGATTCGGCTCCGAATGAGCAGTTCTTC

clone_size: NA
d_call: NA
v_call: TRBV10-3
j_call: TRBJ1-3
cdr3_aa: CAIKTGTVNPGNTIYF
cdr3_nt: TGTGCCATCAAAACCGGGACTGTGAACCCTGGAAACACCATATATTTT

clone_size: many
d_call: NA
v_call: TRBV11-2
j_call: TRBJ2-1
cdr3_aa: CASSLVNGGREFF
cdr3_nt: TGTGCCAGCAGCTTAGTAAACGGGGGACGGGAGTTCTTC

clone_size: many
d_call: NA
v_call: TRBV20-1
j_call: TRBJ2-5
cdr3_aa: CSAAAVQETQYF
cdr3_nt: TGCAGTGCTGCAGCGGTTCAAGAGACCCAGTACTTC